One and the same sample provided the 20 T cell receptor beta chains below, sequenced in a study of a mutant IDH1 vaccine in newly diagnosed glioma. Time point of the sample: week 5, during vaccination. Vaccinated patients received 300 ug of mutant IDH1 20-mer peptide per dose, with topical imiquimod. Sequencing used immunoSEQ multiplex PCR; TCRdb keeps in-frame clones, though not all of them. The data contain 39,000 or so clones, approximately 80% of them singletons. The antigens these receptors bind are not known. Sequencing was performed on PBMCs, taken from a glioma patient whose treatment included an IDH1 peptide vaccine. The receptors shown here come from a man aged 40-49 years with glioma.

The table lists this clone with a few counts. V gene TRBV5-1 combines with J gene TRBJ1-1; tentatively, D is TRBD1 (5 bases). In germline, CDR1 is SGHRS, CDR2 YFSETQ. V was pared by 4 bases and J by 0 bases, with 19 bases between. The CDR3 spans 17 residues. In nucleotides, the CDR3 is TGCGCCAGCAGCCTCGGGACCCAATACTCGATGAACACTGAAGCTTTCTTT. Its translation is CASSLGTQYSMNTEAFF.

The DNA for the CDR3 is TGTGCCAGCAGTCCGGTTCTGGGCAATCAGCCCCAGCATTTT. This gives the protein CASSPVLGNQPQHF. V and J are TRBV6-5 and TRBJ1-5, with D unclear. Per the germline V gene, CDR1 is MNHEY and CDR2 is SVGAGI. V shed 5 bases and J shed 2 bases, with 10 bases lying between them. The CDR3 is 14 amino acids.

This clone was seen just once. This sequence joins TRBV7-9 and TRBJ1-3, with D possibly being TRBD1 (6 bases). The V end was cut by 5 bases, the J end by 0 bases, with 14 bases between. Per germline, CDR1 SEHNR and CDR2 FQNEAQ (reference sequence). The CDR3 spans 16 residues. In DNA, the CDR3 is TGTGCCAGCAGCCCCACGACAGGTTACTCTGGAAACACCATATATTTT. Translating gives CASSPTTGYSGNTIYF.

This chain links TRBV5-1 with TRBJ1-6; D unclear. The CDR3 is 17 residues long. Germline CDR1 SGHRS, CDR2 YFSETQ. The V end was cut by 4 bases, the J end by 1 base, with 15 bases between. For the CDR3, the DNA is TGCGCCAGCAGCCGCCAGAGTCTCCAATCCTATAATTCACCCCTCCACTTT. This codes for CASSRQSLQSYNSPLHF.

The chain carries TRBV2 and TRBJ2-5; 9 positions match TRBD1. The V gene's germline CDR1 is SNHLY and CDR2 FYNNEI. The CDR3 runs 14 residues. V dropped 9 bases and J dropped 2; count of bases not matched to a gene: 7. As DNA, the CDR3 is TGTGCCAGTGGGGACAGGGCCCTACAAGAGACCCAGTACTTC. Its translation: CASGDRALQETQYF.

This clone was detected only once. The chain recombines TRBV5-1 with TRBJ2-5; 7 bases are a match to TRBD2. With V trimmed by 0 bases and J by 5 bases, 1 base remained unmatched. Germline V gene lookup returns CDR1 SGHRS and CDR2 YFSETQ. The CDR3 has 13 residues. CDR3 nucleotides: TGCGCCAGCAGCTTGGTAGCGGGTGAGACCCAGTACTTC. Translation: CASSLVAGETQYF. Together with reference TRBV5-1 and TRBJ2-5, the CDR3 gives the full variable domain: KAGVTQTPRYLIKTRGQQVTLSCSPISGHRSVSWYQQTPGQGLQFLFEYFSETQRNKGNFPGRFSGRQFSNSRSEMNVSTLELGDSALYLCASSLVAGETQYFGPGTRLLVL.

The chain carries TRBV6-1 and TRBJ1-1; 8 bases map to TRBD1. V lost 6 bases and J lost 10; bases outside the gene matches: 7. This CDR3 has 12 amino acids. Germline V gene data show CDR1 as MNHNS and CDR2 as SASEGT. The CDR3 region has the DNA TGTGCCAGCAGCGCCGGACAGGGCTCAGCTTTCTTT. Its protein is CASSAGQGSAFF.

V and J are TRBV1 and TRBJ2-1; the D call of TRBD1 is as the table states it, not checked on the DNA. TRBV1 is an annotated pseudogene. The CDR3 length is 15 residues. CDR3 coding DNA: TGCACCAGCAGCCGGGACAGGGGGAAGGGGAATGAGCAGTTCTTC. Its translation is CTSSRDRGKGNEQFF.

Written as DNA, the CDR3 is TGTGCCAGTAGTATTGCGAACTTGAGGGGGTCCAAGCGTGGCTACACCTTC. Its protein is CASSIANLRGSKRGYTF. The chain joins TRBV19 to TRBJ1-2; maybe TRBD1 (6 bases). With 3 bases removed from V and 7 bases from J, the gap between germline ends came to 24 bases. Per germline, CDR1 LNHDA and CDR2 SQIVND (reference sequence). The CDR3 is made up of 17 amino acids.

This clone was observed once. The chain links TRBV30 to TRBJ2-1, with D tentatively TRBD1 or TRBD2 (5 bases each). Trimming took off 4 bases at V and 6 bases at J, with 16 bases between the two ends. CDR1 and CDR2 from the germline V gene are GTSNPN and SVGIG (reference sequence). The CDR3 has 14 amino acids. CDR3 region: CAWNAGARGNEQFF. In nucleotides, the CDR3 is TGTGCCTGGAACGCCGGGGCCCGCGGCAATGAGCAGTTCTTC.

The genes are TRBV5-1 and TRBJ1-6, with no clear D. With 0 bases removed from V and 3 bases from J, the gap between germline ends came to 7 bases. This CDR3 region has 15 residues. Germline V lookup: CDR1 SGHRS, CDR2 YFSETQ. In nucleotides, the CDR3 is TGCGCCAGCAGCTTGGATGGGGACTATAATTCACCCCTCCACTTT. Amino acids: CASSLDGDYNSPLHF.

This chain links TRBV5-5 with TRBJ2-1; TRBD1 matches at 7 bases. Germline CDR1 reads SGHKS; CDR2 reads YYEKEE (reference sequence). The length of the CDR3 is 12 residues. The J segment lost 13 bases and the V segment lost 1 base, leaving 5 bases of the junction unmatched. The CDR3 reads CASSLTDREQFF. CDR3 DNA: TGTGCCAGCAGCTTGACCGACAGGGAACAGTTCTTC.

DNA for the CDR3: TGCGCCAGCAGCCACATCTCCGAGGGCACTGAAGCTTTCTTT. Translating it yields CASSHISEGTEAFF. V usage is TRBV4-1 and J usage is TRBJ1-1; no firm D call. From germline, CDR1 is MGHRA and CDR2 YSYEKL. The CDR3 runs to 14 residues. V lost 3 bases, J lost 4 bases, and 12 bases lay in between.

V gene TRBV5-1 combines with J gene TRBJ2-1; no reliable D call. V gave up 4 bases and J gave up 5 bases, with 4 bases separating them. The germline V gene encodes CDR1 SGHRS and CDR2 YFSETQ. The CDR3 contains 11 residues. CDR3 DNA: TGCGCCAGCAGCAGAAACAATGAGCAGTTCTTC. Protein sequence: CASSRNNEQFF.

This clone counts as large. This rearrangement joins TRBV9 to TRBJ1-2; D is perhaps TRBD1 (6 bases). The CDR3 contains 17 residues. Germline V lookup: CDR1 SGDLS, CDR2 YYNGEE. Trimming removed 0 bases from V and 7 bases from J, with 22 bases in between. CDR3 DNA sequence: TGTGCCAGCAGCGTAGTTTCAGGAACAGGGAATTCCGGTGGCTACACCTTC. Protein: CASSVVSGTGNSGGYTF.

This clone has just a few counts. The DNA of the CDR3 is TGTGCCAGCGCCATCTTTGGGGGAAAGTATGGCTACACCTTC. Its translation is CASAIFGGKYGYTF. This chain uses TRBV11-2 with TRBJ1-2; tentative D call: TRBD1 (5 bases). The germline V and J ends were trimmed by 8 bases and 5 bases, with 18 bases remaining between them. Germline CDR1 and CDR2: SGHAT and FQNNGV. This CDR3 is 14 amino acids long.

V gene TRBV19 combines with J gene TRBJ1-1; 12 positions agree with TRBD1. The V and J ends lost 7 bases and 7 bases, in that order; junction bases with no gene match: 13. Germline CDR1 reads LNHDA; CDR2 reads SQIVND (reference sequence). This CDR3 is built from 16 residues. CDR3 sequence reads: CASTTSGTGGGGEAFF. CDR3 bases: TGTGCCAGTACAACCTCTGGGACAGGGGGCGGCGGTGAAGCTTTCTTT.

This clone was detected only a few times. CDR3: CASSPGTLGNQPQHF. The CDR3 DNA is TGTGCCAGCTCACCCGGGACCCTAGGGAATCAGCCCCAGCATTTT. The genes are TRBV18 and TRBJ1-5; tentative D call: TRBD1 (5 bases). Trimming pared 3 bases from V and 4 bases from J, leaving 13 bases between. CDR1 KGHSH and CDR2 LQKENI come from the germline V gene. The CDR3 contains 15 residues.

This clone appeared a single time. V and J are TRBV5-1 and TRBJ2-7; 7 bases fit TRBD1. Germline values: CDR1 SGHRS, CDR2 YFSETQ. The trim removed 6 bases at V and 5 bases at J, leaving 11 bases unmatched. The CDR3 is 14 residues long. Written as DNA, the CDR3 is TGCGCCAGCAAGGTAGGGGGCCAGTTGCACGAGCAGTACTTC. Translation: CASKVGGQLHEQYF.

The V call is TRBV5-4, the J call TRBJ1-1; D may be TRBD1 (6 bases). The CDR3 covers 17 residues. The V gene's germline CDR1 is SGHNT and CDR2 YYREEE (reference sequence). Trimming pared 0 bases from V and 0 bases from J, leaving 15 bases between. This CDR3 is CASSLGAGVAMNTEAFF. CDR3 nucleotide sequence: TGTGCCAGCAGCTTGGGGGCAGGGGTTGCAATGAACACTGAAGCTTTCTTT. Variable domain in full (rest from reference TRBV5-4 and TRBJ1-1): ETGVTQSPTHLIKTRGQQVTLRCSSQSGHNTVSWYQQALGQGPQFIFQYYREEENGRGNFPPRFSGLQFPNYSSELNVNALELDDSALYLCASSLGAGVAMNTEAFFGQGTRLTVV.